One sample yielded the 30 T cell receptor beta chains listed below, sequenced in a study of shared clonotypes between healthy human individuals. Data came from immunoSEQ multiplex PCR; TCRdb stores just in-frame clones and leaves some out. Of about 1,900,000 clones listed, about 95% were seen once; the top ten hold around 1%. Naive CD8 populations comprised CD45RO-negative cells positively selected for CCR7, excluding terminally differentiated effector memory CD45RA+ cells. Sequencing used naive CD8+ T cells sorted from blood. These receptors all stem from a man between 18 and 29 years old in good health.

This clone was counted a single time. The V gene is TRBV11-2, the J gene TRBJ2-2; tentatively, D is TRBD1 or TRBD2 (5 bases each). The CDR3 spans 14 residues. Trimming removed 7 bases at V and 1 base at J, with 10 bases between. CDR1 SGHAT and CDR2 FQNNGV come from the germline V gene. The chain's CDR3 is CASTGTVNTGELFF. CDR3 nucleotides: TGTGCCAGCACCGGGACGGTGAACACCGGGGAGCTGTTTTTT.

This sequence joins TRBV9 and TRBJ2-3; TRBD2 agrees at 13 bases. The germline V gene has CDR1 SGDLS and CDR2 YYNGEE. This CDR3 comprises 17 residues. Unmatched junction bases numbered 9, after V lost 3 bases and J lost 5 bases. CDR3 amino acids: CASSATSGRYQLDTQYF. In DNA form, the CDR3 reads TGTGCCAGCAGCGCGACTAGCGGGAGGTATCAGTTAGATACGCAGTATTTT.

The rearrangement joins TRBV11-2 to TRBJ2-4; D gene unclear. Germline V lookup: CDR1 SGHAT, CDR2 FQNNGV. The length of the CDR3 is 13 residues. The V and J ends lost 0 bases and 6 bases respectively, with 6 bases between them. CDR3 amino acids: CASSLDPGNIQYF. The CDR3 DNA is TGTGCCAGCAGCTTAGATCCGGGAAACATTCAGTACTTC.

This rearrangement joins TRBV9 to TRBJ1-3; the match to TRBD1 covers 7 bases. CDR1 and CDR2 (germline): SGDLS, YYNGEE. The CDR3 has 14 amino acids. The ends lost 3 bases at V and 2 bases at J; junction bases unmatched: 2. The CDR3 is CASSGRGTGNTIYF. In nucleotides, the CDR3 is TGTGCCAGCAGCGGCAGGGGGACTGGAAACACCATATATTTT.

The chain carries TRBV28 and TRBJ1-5; D ambiguous. V dropped 6 bases and J dropped 0 bases, with 12 bases sitting between them. The CDR3 has 15 amino acids. Germline CDR1 MDHEN, CDR2 SYDVKM. This chain's CDR3 is CASSSDGDSNQPQHF. The CDR3 coding sequence is TGTGCCAGCAGCTCGGACGGCGATAGCAATCAGCCCCAGCATTTT.

The table lists this clone with a count of one. V gene TRBV11-2 combines with J gene TRBJ2-4, with 9 positions matching TRBD2. The CDR3 is 17 amino acids. Germline V gene lookup returns CDR1 SGHAT and CDR2 FQNNGV. V lost 0 bases and J lost 7; bases outside the gene matches: 10. CDR3 amino acids: CASSLDPLREGGNIQYF. CDR3 nucleotides: TGTGCCAGCAGCTTAGACCCCCTGCGGGAGGGCGGGAACATTCAGTACTTC.

The CDR3 is CASSLLGSGGGETQYF. Here the CDR3 DNA reads TGTGCCAGCAGCTTATTGGGTAGCGGGGGCGGAGAGACCCAGTACTTC. The chain uses TRBV11-2 and TRBJ2-5; 9 bases map to TRBD2. V lost 2 bases, J lost 4 bases, and 8 bases stayed unmatched. Germline V CDR1 and CDR2: SGHAT, FQNNGV. CDR3 size: 16 residues.

Comments on this clone: A read error may produce the germline difference seen at one junction end. The chain uses TRBV30 and TRBJ2-7; tentative D call: TRBD2 (6 bases). The CDR3 runs 12 residues. Germline assignment: CDR1 GTSNPN and CDR2 SVGIG (reference sequence). CDR3 sequence (DNA): TGTGCCGGGAGGACTCTAGCCTACGAGCAGTACTTC. Its translation is CAGRTLAYEQYF.

The chain carries TRBV4-2 and TRBJ2-5; D is unresolved. Trimming took 0 bases from V and 2 from J, leaving 10 bases between them. From germline, CDR1 is LGHNA and CDR2 YNFKEQ. The CDR3 loop spans 15 amino acids. The CDR3 here is CASSQDRPAQETQYF. CDR3 in DNA: TGTGCCAGCAGCCAAGATAGGCCAGCACAAGAGACCCAGTACTTC.

The chain couples TRBV2 to TRBJ1-1; no clear D. This CDR3 has 14 residues. Trimming took 4 bases from V and 5 from J, leaving 14 bases between them. CDR1 and CDR2 from the germline V gene are SNHLY and FYNNEI. The CDR3 loop is CASSVALRSTEAFF. CDR3 DNA: TGTGCCAGCAGTGTTGCATTAAGGAGTACTGAAGCTTTCTTT.

The J gene is TRBJ2-2, the V gene TRBV7-9, with D uncertain. This CDR3 contains 16 residues. CDR1 SEHNR and CDR2 FQNEAQ come from the germline V gene (reference sequence). Deletions cut 3 bases from V and 2 bases from J, with 13 bases between. The CDR3: CASSFKIPDNTGELFF. In DNA form, the CDR3 reads TGTGCCAGCAGCTTTAAAATCCCTGACAACACCGGGGAGCTGTTTTTT.

V gene TRBV10-3 combines with J gene TRBJ1-1, with D possibly being TRBD1 (5 bases). The CDR3 length is 14 residues. Germline V gives CDR1 ENHRY, CDR2 SYGVKD. The V end was cut by 6 bases, the J end by 0 bases, with 11 bases between. This CDR3 is CAIRGPGLNTEAFF. The CDR3 nucleotides are TGTGCCATCAGGGGGCCAGGCTTGAACACTGAAGCTTTCTTT.

The CDR3 spells CAWSRDWDEQFF. The CDR3 region has the DNA TGTGCCTGGAGTCGAGACTGGGATGAGCAGTTCTTC. The chain couples TRBV30 to TRBJ2-1; D gene ambiguous. Deletions cut 2 bases from V and 8 bases from J, with 10 bases between. This CDR3 contains 12 residues. The germline gives CDR1 GTSNPN, CDR2 SVGIG (reference sequence).

This chain uses TRBV7-2 with TRBJ2-5, with D perhaps given as TRBD1 or TRBD2 (5 bases each). V was cut by 5 bases and J by 1 base, with 14 bases left in between. Germline V gene lookup returns CDR1 SGHTA and CDR2 FQGNSA. The CDR3 totals 15 residues. The CDR3 sequence is CASSLWDGAQETQYF. The CDR3 DNA sequence: TGTGCCAGCAGCCTTTGGGACGGAGCCCAAGAGACCCAGTACTTC.

V gene TRBV5-8 combines with J gene TRBJ2-2, with 8 bases matching TRBD1. The CDR3 loop spans 15 amino acids. With V trimmed by 3 bases and J by 5 bases, 6 bases remained unmatched. The V gene's germline CDR1 is SGHTS and CDR2 YDEGEE. The CDR3 DNA reads as TGTGCCAGCAGCTGGCTAACAGGGGGTACCGGGGAGCTGTTTTTT. This encodes CASSWLTGGTGELFF. The whole variable domain, filled in from reference TRBV5-8 and TRBJ2-2, reads EAGVTQSPTHLIKTRGQQATLRCSPISGHTSVYWYQQALGLGLQFLLWYDEGEERNRGNFPPRFSGRQFPNYSSELNVNALELEDSALYLCASSWLTGGTGELFFGEGSRLTVL.

V usage is TRBV7-9 and J usage is TRBJ2-1; D not resolved. The V end was cut by 2 bases, the J end by 10 bases, with 12 bases between. The germline CDR1 and CDR2 sequences are SEHNR and FQNEAQ (reference sequence). CDR3 length: 13 residues. The chain's CDR3 is CASSLPLSGEQFF. The CDR3 DNA reads as TGTGCCAGCAGCTTACCTTTGTCCGGGGAGCAGTTCTTC.

This clone was counted between two and nine times. The chain has TRBV7-6 and TRBJ1-2; weak D call: TRBD1 (5 bases). The CDR3 runs 13 residues. CDR1 is SGHVS and CDR2 is FNYEAQ in the germline V gene. With 6 bases removed from V and 4 bases from J, the gap between germline ends came to 12 bases. CDR3 residues: CASRPIDSYGYTF. The CDR3 nucleotides are TGTGCCAGCAGACCAATCGACAGCTATGGCTACACCTTC.

The J gene is TRBJ1-2, the V gene TRBV13; a weak D match, TRBD1 (5 bases). V lost 4 bases to trimming and J lost 8 bases, with 20 bases between them. Germline V gives CDR1 PRHDT, CDR2 FYEKMQ (reference sequence). The CDR3 is made up of 15 amino acids. The CDR3 reads CASSSNTGQPQGYTF. CDR3 DNA sequence: TGTGCCAGCAGCTCGAATACAGGCCAACCCCAGGGCTACACCTTC.

This rearrangement joins TRBV7-9 to TRBJ2-5; TRBD2 matches at 7 bases. This CDR3 contains 15 residues. The germline V gene encodes CDR1 SEHNR and CDR2 FQNEAQ (reference sequence). Trimming cost V 6 bases and J 0 bases; bases outside gene matches: 7. CDR3 DNA sequence: TGTGCCAGCAGGCTATTTGGGGGGGACCAAGAGACCCAGTACTTC. Translation: CASRLFGGDQETQYF.

This chain joins TRBV4-1 and TRBJ2-4; D is perhaps TRBD1 (6 bases). CDR3 length equals 15 residues. Germline CDR1 and CDR2: MGHRA and YSYEKL. Between the trimmed V and J ends, which lost 3 bases and 6 bases, there was a span of 15 bases. The CDR3 DNA reads TGCGCCAGCAGCCACAGTGGGGGCTCGGGAAACATTCAGTACTTC. Its translation is CASSHSGGSGNIQYF.

The chain links TRBV29-1 to TRBJ1-3; no definite D call. CDR1 SQVTM and CDR2 ANQGSEA come from the germline V gene. CDR3 length equals 15 residues. V shed 3 bases and J shed 1 base, with 13 bases lying between them. The CDR3 sequence is CSVENEGASGNTIYF. The CDR3 DNA is TGCAGCGTTGAGAACGAGGGAGCATCTGGAAACACCATATATTTT.

The genes are TRBV5-1 and TRBJ1-4; 7 bases match TRBD1. CDR1 and CDR2 (germline): SGHRS, YFSETQ. V was pared by 4 bases and J by 3 bases, with 9 bases of the junction left unmatched. The CDR3 is 16 residues long. The CDR3 is CASSPLSTGPNEKLFF. The DNA for the CDR3 is TGCGCCAGCAGCCCACTATCGACAGGGCCTAATGAAAAACTGTTTTTT.

This clone was picked up one time. The CDR3, as DNA: TGCGCCAGCAGCTCGTTGACAGGCGATTTTAACACTGAAGCTTTCTTT. It yields the protein CASSSLTGDFNTEAFF. The rearrangement joins TRBV5-1 to TRBJ1-1; possible D gene TRBD1, 6 bases. This CDR3 has 16 amino acids. Germline CDR1 and CDR2: SGHRS and YFSETQ. Trimming left V 3 bases short and J 2 bases short, with 17 bases between.

The sample holds one count of this clone. A read error may produce the germline difference seen at one junction end. The chain employs TRBV19 and TRBJ2-5; 11 nucleotides align to TRBD2. The V gene's germline CDR1 is LNHDA and CDR2 SQIVND (reference sequence). The CDR3 extends over 17 amino acids. DNA of the CDR3: TGTGCCGGTAGTATGCGGCTAGCGGGGGGCCTCCAAGAGACCCAGTACTTC. The encoded protein is CAGSMRLAGGLQETQYF. Based on the CDR3 plus reference TRBV19 and TRBJ2-5, the full variable domain is DGGITQSPKYLFRKEGQNVTLSCEQNLNHDAMYWYRQDPGQGLRLIYYSQIVNDFQKGDIAEGYSVSREKKESFPLTVTSAQKNPTAFYLCAGSMRLAGGLQETQYFGPGTRLLVL.

The gene calls are TRBV5-4 and TRBJ2-5, with 7 bases aligning to TRBD1. The junction had 7 bases not matched to a gene; V was cut back by 3 bases and J by 5 bases. CDR1 is SGHNT and CDR2 is YYREEE in the germline V gene (reference sequence). The CDR3 runs 14 residues. Here the CDR3 reads CASSWGTVPETQYF. CDR3 nucleotides: TGTGCCAGCAGCTGGGGGACAGTACCCGAGACCCAGTACTTC.

The chain combines TRBV5-1 with TRBJ2-7; TRBD1 matches 7 bases. The CDR3 has 16 residues. CDR1 is SGHRS and CDR2 is YFSETQ in the germline V gene. V was clipped by 0 bases and J by 2 bases; unmatched bases: 8. The CDR3 region has the DNA TGCGCCAGCAGCTTGGGGGGACAGCCGTCTACCTACGAGCAGTACTTC. This sequence encodes CASSLGGQPSTYEQYF.

The chain couples TRBV7-8 to TRBJ1-5, with no clear D. Trimming took off 4 bases at V and 7 bases at J, with 5 bases between the two ends. CDR1 is SGHVS and CDR2 is FQNEAQ in the germline V gene. The CDR3 runs to 11 residues. For the CDR3, the DNA is TGTGCCAGCAGCTCAGAGCAGCCCCAGCATTTT. It codes for CASSSEQPQHF.

The chain recombines TRBV5-3 with TRBJ1-5, with D possibly TRBD1 on 6 matching bases. TRBV5-3 is marked as an open reading frame, function uncertain. Trimming took 4 bases from V and 4 from J, leaving 18 bases between them. This CDR3 is built from 16 residues. The CDR3 reads CARSHRATEHNQPQHF. The CDR3, as DNA: TGTGCCAGAAGCCACAGGGCCACCGAACATAATCAGCCCCAGCATTTT.

This clone was seen just once. The chain combines TRBV27 with TRBJ2-3; 7 bases match TRBD1. The V segment lost 5 bases and the J segment 4 bases; nucleotides outside the gene matches: 15. The CDR3 has 17 amino acids. Germline V CDR1 and CDR2: MNHEY, SMNVEV (reference sequence). In DNA, the CDR3 is TGTGCCAGCAGTCCACCCTCGCCTACAGACAGGGCAGATACGCAGTATTTT. Protein: CASSPPSPTDRADTQYF.

The rearrangement links TRBV27 to TRBJ1-5, with D unresolved. CDR1 and CDR2 from the germline V gene are MNHEY and SMNVEV (reference sequence). V was pared by 5 bases and J by 0 bases, with 11 bases between. This CDR3 comprises 15 residues. For the CDR3, the DNA is TGTGCCAGCAGTCCAACGGCTTCTAGCAATCAGCCCCAGCATTTT. This gives the protein CASSPTASSNQPQHF.